Each of the 11 T cell receptor beta chains below was sequenced from the same sample in a study of beta chain features in type 1 diabetes. All of the isolated RNA was reverse transcribed, so expressed TCRB transcripts were sequenced. The assay was immunoSEQ multiplex PCR, and TCRdb's table has in-frame clones only and misses some. The table includes 200,000 to 250,000 clones, 68% detected once. The sample was naive CD4+ T cells from blood. The receptor set was obtained from a young man in good health.

The chain couples TRBV29-1 to TRBJ2-5; D gene ambiguous. V was pared by 5 bases and J by 1 base, with 11 bases between. In germline, CDR1 is SQVTM, CDR2 ANQGSEA. The CDR3 extends over 13 amino acids. The CDR3 region has the DNA TGCAGCGTTCGTGTACTGCTCCAAGAGACCCAGTACTTC. Protein: CSVRVLLQETQYF. The entire variable domain, with the rest obtained from reference TRBV29-1 and TRBJ2-5, is as follows: SAVISQKPSRDICQRGTSLTIQCQVDSQVTMMFWYRQQPGQSLTLIATANQGSEATYESGFVIDKFPISRPNLTFSTLTVSNMSPEDSSIYLCSVRVLLQETQYFGPGTRLLVL.

CDR3 sequence (DNA): TGTGCCAGCAGGAGACTAGCGGGGGGACAAGAGACCCAGTACTTC. The encoded protein is CASRRLAGGQETQYF. J is TRBJ2-5 and V is TRBV6-5; 13 bases match TRBD2. Germline-derived CDR1 and CDR2 are MNHEY and SVGAGI. The trim removed 6 bases at V and 2 bases at J, leaving 3 bases unmatched. The CDR3 runs 15 residues.

This chain links TRBV29-1 with TRBJ2-7; no definite D call. In germline, CDR1 is SQVTM, CDR2 ANQGSEA. V lost 5 bases, J lost 1 base, and 9 bases lay in between. This CDR3 has 12 amino acids. CDR3 DNA: TGCAGCGTTTGTAACGGATCCTACGAGCAGTACTTC. Protein: CSVCNGSYEQYF.

This sequence joins TRBV20-1 and TRBJ2-7; TRBD2 matches at 7 bases. The CDR3 length is 11 residues. V was clipped by 5 bases and J by 12 bases; unmatched bases: 10. Germline lookup yields CDR1 DFQATT and CDR2 SNEGSKA (reference sequence). CDR3 sequence reads: CSAVSTSFGYF. The CDR3 DNA sequence: TGCAGTGCTGTCTCGACTAGCTTCGGGTACTTC.

A remark on this clone: The junction does not match germline at one end; this may be a read error. V usage is TRBV10-3 and J usage is TRBJ1-3; D is uncertain. The CDR3 has 14 residues. Germline V gene data show CDR1 as ENHRY and CDR2 as SYGVKD. The CDR3 is CASSPRYSGNTIYF. Here the CDR3 DNA reads TGTGCCAGCAGTCCACGTTACTCTGGAAACACCATATATTTT.

V is TRBV29-1 and J is TRBJ1-1, with 7 bases aligning to TRBD1. Germline V CDR1 and CDR2: SQVTM, ANQGSEA. The CDR3 covers 10 residues. Trimming took 7 bases from V and 8 from J; bases not matched to a gene: 4. CDR3 in DNA: TGCAGCGGTGACAGGGCCGAAGCTTTCTTT. This codes for CSGDRAEAFF. Variable domain in full (rest from reference TRBV29-1 and TRBJ1-1): SAVISQKPSRDICQRGTSLTIQCQVDSQVTMMFWYRQQPGQSLTLIATANQGSEATYESGFVIDKFPISRPNLTFSTLTVSNMSPEDSSIYLCSGDRAEAFFGQGTRLTVV.

This clone was observed a single time. The chain carries TRBV7-9 and TRBJ2-1, with D possibly being TRBD2 (6 bases). The germline V and J ends were trimmed by 3 bases and 10 bases, with 13 bases remaining between them. This CDR3 contains 13 residues. The germline V gene has CDR1 SEHNR and CDR2 FQNEAQ (reference sequence). As DNA, the CDR3 is TGTGCCAGCAGCTTCAATCACCGGGGGGAGCAGTTCTTC. This gives the protein CASSFNHRGEQFF.

The chain has TRBV28 and TRBJ2-3; 9 nucleotides agree with TRBD1. This CDR3 contains 15 residues. V shed 4 bases, J shed 4 bases, and the junction held 6 bases outside the gene matches. Germline V CDR1 and CDR2: MDHEN, SYDVKM. This CDR3 is CASSSSGQGPDTQYF. The CDR3 nucleotides read TGTGCCAGCAGTTCATCGGGACAGGGACCAGATACGCAGTATTTT.

The rearrangement joins TRBV13 to TRBJ2-1; possibly TRBD1 or TRBD2 for D (6 bases each). V dropped 4 bases and J dropped 7 bases, with 20 bases sitting between them. CDR3 length: 16 amino acids. CDR1 and CDR2 (germline): PRHDT, FYEKMQ (reference sequence). The CDR3, as DNA: TGTGCCAGCAGCTCCCCCTCGCAGGGGAGGATTAATGAGCAGTTCTTC. This sequence encodes CASSSPSQGRINEQFF.

V usage is TRBV13 and J usage is TRBJ2-5; TRBD2 matches at 7 bases. From germline, CDR1 is PRHDT and CDR2 FYEKMQ (reference sequence). Trimming removed 5 bases from V and 5 bases from J; junction bases left unmatched: 5. The CDR3 extends over 13 amino acids. This chain's CDR3 is CASSKTSWETQYF. The DNA of the CDR3 is TGTGCCAGCAGCAAGACTAGCTGGGAGACCCAGTACTTC.

The chain joins TRBV30 to TRBJ2-3, with 9 bases matching TRBD1. Unmatched junction bases numbered 4, after V lost 2 bases and J lost 4 bases. This CDR3 contains 14 residues. Germline assignment: CDR1 GTSNPN and CDR2 SVGIG (reference sequence). The CDR3 coding sequence is TGTGCCTGGAGTTGGGGACAGGGCCCAGATACGCAGTATTTT. Protein: CAWSWGQGPDTQYF. The full variable domain, its missing parts supplied by reference TRBV30 and TRBJ2-3, is SQTIHQWPATLVQPVGSPLSLECTVEGTSNPNLYWYRQAAGRGLQLLFYSVGIGQISSEVPQNLSASRPQDRQFILSSKKLLLSDSGFYLCAWSWGQGPDTQYFGPGTRLTVL.